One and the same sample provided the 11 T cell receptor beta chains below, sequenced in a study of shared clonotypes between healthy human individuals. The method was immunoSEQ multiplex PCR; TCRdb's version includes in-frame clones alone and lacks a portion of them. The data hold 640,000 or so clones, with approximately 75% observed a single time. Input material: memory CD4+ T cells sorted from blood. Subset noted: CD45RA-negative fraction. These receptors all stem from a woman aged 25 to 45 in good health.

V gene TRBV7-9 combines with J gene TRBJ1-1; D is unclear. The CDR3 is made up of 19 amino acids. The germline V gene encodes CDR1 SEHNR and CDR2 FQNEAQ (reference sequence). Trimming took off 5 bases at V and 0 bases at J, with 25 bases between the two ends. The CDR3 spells CASSNFSSGSLPLNTEAFF. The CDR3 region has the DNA TGTGCCAGCAGCAACTTCTCCTCCGGTTCCCTCCCCTTGAACACTGAAGCTTTCTTT. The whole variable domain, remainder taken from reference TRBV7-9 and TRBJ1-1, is DTGVSQNPRHKITKRGQNVTFRCDPISEHNRLYWYRQTLGQGPEFLTYFQNEAQLEKSRLLSDRFSAERPKGSFSTLEIQRTEQGDSAMYLCASSNFSSGSLPLNTEAFFGQGTRLTVV.

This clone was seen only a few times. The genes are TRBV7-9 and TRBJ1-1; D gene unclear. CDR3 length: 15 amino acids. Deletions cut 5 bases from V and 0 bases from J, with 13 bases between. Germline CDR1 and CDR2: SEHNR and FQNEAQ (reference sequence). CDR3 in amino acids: CASSPSGSMNTEAFF. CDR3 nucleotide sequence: TGTGCCAGCAGCCCCTCGGGGTCGATGAACACTGAAGCTTTCTTT.

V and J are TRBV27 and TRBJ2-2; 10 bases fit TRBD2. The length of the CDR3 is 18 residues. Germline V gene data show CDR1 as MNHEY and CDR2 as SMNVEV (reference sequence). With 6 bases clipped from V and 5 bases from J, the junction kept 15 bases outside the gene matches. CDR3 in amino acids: CASRLTGGASGRTGELFF. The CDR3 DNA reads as TGTGCCAGCAGACTAACGGGTGGGGCTAGCGGGAGAACCGGGGAGCTGTTTTTT.

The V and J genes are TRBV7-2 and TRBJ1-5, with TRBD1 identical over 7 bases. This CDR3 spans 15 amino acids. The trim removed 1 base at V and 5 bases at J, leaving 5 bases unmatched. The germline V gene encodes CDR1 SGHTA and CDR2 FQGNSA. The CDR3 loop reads CASSLGQGRDQPQHF. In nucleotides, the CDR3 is TGTGCCAGCAGCTTAGGACAGGGAAGGGATCAGCCCCAGCATTTT.

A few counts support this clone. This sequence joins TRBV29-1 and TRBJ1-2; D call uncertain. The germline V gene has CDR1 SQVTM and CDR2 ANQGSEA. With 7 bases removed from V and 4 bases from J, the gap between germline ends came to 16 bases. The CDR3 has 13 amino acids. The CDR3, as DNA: TGCAGCGCGGTGGGATCGGGCGGCTATGGCTACACCTTC. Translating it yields CSAVGSGGYGYTF.

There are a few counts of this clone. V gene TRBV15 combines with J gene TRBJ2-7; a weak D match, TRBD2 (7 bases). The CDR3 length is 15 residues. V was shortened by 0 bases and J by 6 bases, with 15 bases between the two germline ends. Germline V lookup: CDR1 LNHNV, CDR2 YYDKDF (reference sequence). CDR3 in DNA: TGTGCCACCAGCAGAGATAGGGGGGGCGCGTCCGAGCAGTACTTC. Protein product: CATSRDRGGASEQYF.

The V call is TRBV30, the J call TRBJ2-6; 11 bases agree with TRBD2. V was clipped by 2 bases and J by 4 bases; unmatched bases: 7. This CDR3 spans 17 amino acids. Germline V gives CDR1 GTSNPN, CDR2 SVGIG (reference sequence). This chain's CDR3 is CAWSKVAGGPGANVLTF. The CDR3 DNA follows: TGTGCCTGGAGTAAGGTAGCGGGAGGGCCCGGGGCCAACGTCCTGACTTTC.

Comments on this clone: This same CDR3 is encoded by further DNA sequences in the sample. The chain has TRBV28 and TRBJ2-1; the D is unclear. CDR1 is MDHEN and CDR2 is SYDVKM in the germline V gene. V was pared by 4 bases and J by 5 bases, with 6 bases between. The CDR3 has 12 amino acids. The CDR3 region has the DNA TGTGCCAGCAGTTCGCGAGACAATGAGCAGTTCTTC. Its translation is CASSSRDNEQFF.

The CDR3 loop is CASSRGGTNEKLFF. The CDR3, as DNA: TGTGCCAGCAGCCGAGGGGGAACTAATGAAAAACTGTTTTTT. J is TRBJ1-4 and V is TRBV7-9; D may be TRBD1 (6 bases). V was pared by 5 bases and J by 1 base, with 8 bases between. CDR1 and CDR2 (germline): SEHNR, FQNEAQ (reference sequence). The CDR3 runs 14 residues.

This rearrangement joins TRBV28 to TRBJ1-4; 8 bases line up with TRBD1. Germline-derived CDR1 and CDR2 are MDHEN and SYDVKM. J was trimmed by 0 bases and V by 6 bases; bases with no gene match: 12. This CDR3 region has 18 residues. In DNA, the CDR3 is TGTGCCAGCAGGGGGGGGACAGGCCGCCCTTCAACTAATGAAAAACTGTTTTTT. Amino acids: CASRGGTGRPSTNEKLFF.

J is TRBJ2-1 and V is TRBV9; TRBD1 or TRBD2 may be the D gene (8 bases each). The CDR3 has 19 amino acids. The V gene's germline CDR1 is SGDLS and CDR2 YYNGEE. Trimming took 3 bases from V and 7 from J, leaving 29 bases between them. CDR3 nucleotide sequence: TGTGCCAGCAGCGGGGGACAGGCCCAATCCGGGACTAGAGCTAATGAGCAGTTCTTC. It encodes CASSGGQAQSGTRANEQFF.